This T cell receptor beta chain was obtained from a study of blood T cell repertoires in COVID-19. Study details: The study drew acute and convalescent COVID-19 samples from the United States, Italy and Spain. PBMCs, B-cell-depleted T cells, or T cells provided the cDNA or gDNA that made up the material.

Trimming stripped 5 bases from V and 5 bases from J, with 7 bases between. The CDR3 sequence is 12 residues long. Germline V lookup: CDR1 SGHAT, CDR2 FQNNGV. In the original workflow: Amplification of reference gene primers was used by the study to estimate nucleated cell counts. Measured with immunoSEQ multiplex PCR; TCRdb has only the in-frame clones, and not every one. V, J and clone size were drawn from that table, and D and trimming were deduced from the DNA. In the table there are approximately 260,000 clones, 82% of which are singletons. Sequencing was performed on peripheral blood. The V gene is TRBV11-2, the J gene TRBJ1-5; D ambiguous. The TCR comes from a woman of 80 years or more with active or convalescent COVID-19. For the CDR3, the DNA is TGTGCCAGCAGCCACGGGGATCAGCCCCAGCATTTT. This sequence encodes CASSHGDQPQHF.